Listed here are 21 T cell receptor beta chains from one sample, sequenced in a study of beta chain features in type 1 diabetes. Sequenced material consisted of expressed TCRB transcripts (all of the isolated RNA was reverse transcribed). Profiled with immunoSEQ multiplex PCR; TCRdb holds only in-frame clones, not every one. The sample has roughly 250,000 clones; around 68% are singletons. Sequencing was performed on naive CD4+ T cells from blood. The origin of the receptors is a man younger than 45 in good health.

V and J are TRBV29-1 and TRBJ1-2; TRBD1 might be the D (5 bases). Trimming took 4 bases from V and 5 from J, leaving 14 bases between them. Germline loops: CDR1 SQVTM, CDR2 ANQGSEA. CDR3 length equals 13 residues. CDR3 region: CSVGTGRLYGYTF. Here the CDR3 DNA reads TGCAGCGTTGGAACAGGCCGACTTTATGGCTACACCTTC.

V gene TRBV30 combines with J gene TRBJ1-2; TRBD1 is a possible D gene (6 bases). The V end lost 1 base, the J end lost 7 bases, and 7 bases lay between the germline ends. Germline assignment: CDR1 GTSNPN and CDR2 SVGIG (reference sequence). This CDR3 contains 11 residues. The CDR3 loop reads CAWSAGAGYTF. CDR3 coding DNA: TGTGCCTGGAGTGCAGGGGCTGGCTACACCTTC.

This clone has just a few counts. The gene calls are TRBV5-6 and TRBJ2-1, with TRBD2 identical over 12 bases. This CDR3 region has 17 residues. V lost 1 base to trimming and J lost 4 bases; unmatched junction nucleotides: 6. Germline loops: CDR1 SGHDT, CDR2 YYEEEE. DNA for the CDR3: TGTGCCAGCAGCTTGACTAGCGGGAGGCCCCATTACAATGAGCAGTTCTTC. Translating it yields CASSLTSGRPHYNEQFF.

The table lists this clone with a count of one. The rearrangement links TRBV4-2 to TRBJ2-1, with TRBD1 as a possible D gene (6 bases). Per germline, CDR1 LGHNA and CDR2 YNFKEQ. V was shortened by 0 bases and J by 15 bases, with 15 bases between the two germline ends. The CDR3 contains 13 residues. CDR3 protein: CASSQDTGQGLFF. The CDR3 bases are TGTGCCAGCAGCCAAGATACGGGACAAGGACTGTTCTTC.

The sample holds a few counts of this clone. One junction end does not reproduce the germline sequence, and a read error may be involved. In DNA, the CDR3 is TGTGCCTGGAGTGTACGGTCCTCCCACGAGCAGTACTTC. Its translation: CAWSVRSSHEQYF. The chain links TRBV30 to TRBJ2-7; D is unresolved. The CDR3 is 13 amino acids. Germline V gene lookup returns CDR1 GTSNPN and CDR2 SVGIG (reference sequence).

This chain connects TRBV7-9 to TRBJ2-5; no definite D call. Germline assignment: CDR1 SEHNR and CDR2 FQNEAQ (reference sequence). Trimming pared 3 bases from V and 1 base from J, leaving 12 bases between. This CDR3 spans 15 amino acids. The CDR3 here is CASSFVPEPQETQYF. The CDR3, as DNA: TGTGCCAGCAGCTTCGTTCCAGAGCCCCAAGAGACCCAGTACTTC.

The V call is TRBV4-3, the J call TRBJ2-7, with D perhaps TRBD1 (6 bases). Trimming left V 0 bases short and J 5 bases short, with 14 bases between. Germline lookup yields CDR1 LGHNA and CDR2 YSLEER. This CDR3 spans 15 amino acids. In nucleotides, the CDR3 is TGCGCCAGCAGCCAAGAGTGGCAGGGGTATCACGAGCAGTACTTC. Its translation: CASSQEWQGYHEQYF.

The rearrangement joins TRBV7-6 to TRBJ2-3; 8 nucleotides agree with TRBD2. Losses at the gene ends were 4 bases for V and 0 bases for J; bases not matched to a gene: 6. Germline CDR1 and CDR2: SGHVS and FNYEAQ. This CDR3 contains 16 residues. The CDR3 is CASSSLAGSSTDTQYF. The CDR3 coding sequence is TGTGCCAGCAGCTCATTAGCGGGGTCTAGCACAGATACGCAGTATTTT. The variable domain in full, with the rest retrieved from reference TRBV7-6 and TRBJ2-3, is GAGVSQSPRYKVTKRGQDVALRCDPISGHVSLYWYRQALGQGPEFLTYFNYEAQQDKSGLPNDRFSAERPEGSISTLTIQRTEQRDSAMYRCASSSLAGSSTDTQYFGPGTRLTVL.

The chain has TRBV9 and TRBJ2-1; TRBD2 matches at 7 bases. The CDR3 is 15 residues long. V lost 3 bases, J lost 0 bases, and 3 bases stayed unmatched. Per the germline V gene, CDR1 is SGDLS and CDR2 is YYNGEE. This CDR3 reads CASSDSSGSYNEQFF. Written as DNA, the CDR3 is TGTGCCAGCAGCGATTCTAGCGGCTCCTACAATGAGCAGTTCTTC.

The chain links TRBV10-3 to TRBJ1-5; D unresolved. The CDR3 covers 13 residues. From germline, CDR1 is ENHRY and CDR2 SYGVKD. Trimming pared 8 bases from V and 0 bases from J, leaving 8 bases between. The chain's CDR3 is CAIGQSSNQPQHF. CDR3 DNA: TGTGCCATCGGGCAGAGTAGCAATCAGCCCCAGCATTTT.

A word on this clone: This CDR3 is also generated by other DNA sequences in the sample. V usage is TRBV30 and J usage is TRBJ1-1; D is uncertain. The germline gives CDR1 GTSNPN, CDR2 SVGIG (reference sequence). This CDR3 has 14 amino acids. V was trimmed by 2 bases and J by 1 base, leaving 11 bases between them. The CDR3 coding sequence is TGTGCCTGGAGTACTTCGACGGGGAACACTGAAGCTTTCTTT. The encoded protein is CAWSTSTGNTEAFF.

This clone was seen a single time. The chain employs TRBV28 and TRBJ2-5, with D uncertain. In germline, CDR1 is MDHEN, CDR2 SYDVKM. The germline V and J ends were trimmed by 6 bases and 7 bases, with 12 bases remaining between them. The CDR3 contains 12 residues. DNA of the CDR3: TGTGCCAGCAGCCGTGACCTTGTGACCCAGTACTTC. Translation: CASSRDLVTQYF.

This chain connects TRBV30 to TRBJ1-2; D is perhaps TRBD1 (6 bases). Trimming took 5 bases from V and 2 from J, leaving 12 bases between them. Germline CDR1 and CDR2: GTSNPN and SVGIG (reference sequence). The CDR3 totals 13 residues. The CDR3 DNA follows: TGTGCCTGGGCCCGGGACAACAACTATGGCTACACCTTC. It yields the protein CAWARDNNYGYTF.

The V and J genes are TRBV10-3 and TRBJ2-5; the match to TRBD2 covers 8 bases. This CDR3 is built from 15 residues. V shed 0 bases, J shed 3 bases, and the junction held 3 bases outside the gene matches. The V gene's germline CDR1 is ENHRY and CDR2 SYGVKD. CDR3 sequence (DNA): TGTGCCATCAGTGAGTCAATTAGCGGGGAAGAGACCCAGTACTTC. This gives the protein CAISESISGEETQYF.

The chain carries TRBV25-1 and TRBJ1-1; tentatively, D is TRBD1 (6 bases). There are 15 residues in the CDR3. Germline V gene lookup returns CDR1 MGHDK and CDR2 SYGVNS. The V gene lost 6 bases and the J gene lost 0 bases, with 14 bases spanning the gap. CDR3 loop: CASRPWGGLNTEAFF. The CDR3 DNA reads TGTGCCAGCAGACCCTGGGGGGGCCTGAACACTGAAGCTTTCTTT.

The chain uses TRBV15 and TRBJ2-5, with D maybe TRBD1 (7 bases). CDR1 is LNHNV and CDR2 is YYDKDF in the germline V gene (reference sequence). This CDR3 is built from 14 residues. V was pared by 5 bases and J by 5 bases, with 15 bases between. Here the CDR3 reads CATSLRGDSETQYF. CDR3 DNA: TGTGCCACCAGCCTGAGGGGGGACAGCGAGACCCAGTACTTC.

The table lists this clone with a count of one. Other DNA sequences in the same sample also yield this CDR3. The chain recombines TRBV30 with TRBJ2-3; TRBD2 aligns across 8 bases. V was clipped by 4 bases and J by 4 bases; unmatched bases: 4. Per germline, CDR1 GTSNPN and CDR2 SVGIG (reference sequence). The CDR3 has 13 amino acids. Here the CDR3 DNA reads TGTGCCTGGACGCGGGGGGCCGCAGATACGCAGTATTTT. Encoded protein: CAWTRGAADTQYF.

The chain couples TRBV30 to TRBJ2-7; D possibly corresponds to TRBD1 (5 bases). This CDR3 is built from 13 residues. Germline V gives CDR1 GTSNPN, CDR2 SVGIG (reference sequence). Trimming took 2 bases from V and 6 from J, leaving 14 bases between them. CDR3 region: CAWSTQGLTEQYF. CDR3 bases: TGTGCCTGGAGTACTCAGGGCCTAACCGAGCAGTACTTC.

This clone was recorded a few times. V usage is TRBV29-1 and J usage is TRBJ1-2; D may be TRBD1 (5 bases). In germline, CDR1 is SQVTM, CDR2 ANQGSEA. The CDR3 spans 14 residues. V was clipped by 3 bases and J by 5 bases, with 16 bases between them. CDR3 region: CSVDRQPAPYGYTF. The CDR3 bases are TGCAGCGTTGACCGACAGCCAGCCCCTTATGGCTACACCTTC.

CDR3 protein: CASSLRTDNSPLHF. The CDR3, as DNA: TGTGCCAGCAGCTTACGAACAGATAATTCACCCCTCCACTTT. The V and J genes are TRBV7-6 and TRBJ1-6; no reliable D call. The ends were cut back, 2 bases at V and 5 bases at J, with 7 bases in the middle. The germline V gene has CDR1 SGHVS and CDR2 FNYEAQ. The CDR3 covers 14 residues.

This sequence joins TRBV30 and TRBJ2-1, with D possibly being TRBD2 (6 bases). Germline CDR1 is GTSNPN and CDR2 is SVGIG (reference sequence). This CDR3 has 14 residues. Trimming removed 4 bases at V and 1 base at J, with 11 bases between. For the CDR3, the DNA is TGTGCCTGGACAGGAGGGTTGTCCTACAATGAGCAGTTCTTC. It translates to CAWTGGLSYNEQFF.